This TCR beta chain was identified in a study of blood T cells in healthy people across ages. Study-level background: There was about one barcoded beta molecule captured by template switching per two T cells. Study-wide findings and caveats: Long-lived donors had more naive CD4+ cells and higher diversity than aged donors.

Together with a sample-barcoded 5' primer, a J-beta primer mix was included in a second PCR lasting about 6 to 11 cycles. Each CDR3 protein gets one entry after TCRdb re-called the 5' RACE reads with MiXCR. The repertoire includes about 1.7 million distinct CDR3 sequences, about 28% of them detected once, and roughly 8% sits in the top ten. The CDR3 spans 13 residues. The V end was cut by 7 bases, the J end by 5 bases, with 15 bases between. Germline V CDR1 and CDR2: SGHKS, YYEKEE (reference sequence). With respect to this clonotype: Its specificity is not known.

The sequencing input was blood. The TCR comes from a woman aged 30 to 39 in good health. The chain uses TRBV5-5 and TRBJ1-1; D is uncertain. In nucleotides, the CDR3 is TGTGCCAGCCGGTCGGTACAGACGACTGAAGCTTTCTTT. It encodes CASRSVQTTEAFF.